This T cell receptor (beta chain) was recorded in a study of blood T cell repertoires in COVID-19. Original analysis: How many nucleated cells were present was estimated from reference gene primer amplification. The data were produced by immunoSEQ multiplex PCR, yet TCRdb's version contains in-frame clones alone and is incomplete. That table furnishes V, J and clone size, whereas the DNA furnished D and trimming. The sample carries more than 20,000 clones, roughly 80% recorded once. The germline CDR1 and CDR2 sequences are SEHNR and FQNEAQ (reference sequence). The V end lost 6 bases, the J end lost 8 bases, and 16 bases lay between the germline ends. The CDR3 totals 13 residues.

The chain carries TRBV7-9 and TRBJ1-2; a weak D match, TRBD1 (6 bases). The source of this sequence is a man in his fifties or sixties with active or convalescent COVID-19. Sequencing was done on a sample of peripheral blood. CDR3 protein: CASSSRGSGGYTF. The CDR3, as DNA: TGTGCCAGCAGTTCCAGGGGAAGTGGCGGCTACACCTTC.